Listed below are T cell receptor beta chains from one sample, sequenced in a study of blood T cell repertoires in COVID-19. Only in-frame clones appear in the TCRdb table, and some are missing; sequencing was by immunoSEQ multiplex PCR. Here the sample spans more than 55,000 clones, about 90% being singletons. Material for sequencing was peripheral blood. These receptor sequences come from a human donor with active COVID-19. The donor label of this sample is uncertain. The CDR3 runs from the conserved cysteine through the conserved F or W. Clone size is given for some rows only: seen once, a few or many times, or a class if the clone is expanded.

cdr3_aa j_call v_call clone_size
CASSRSTEEELFF TRBJ2-2 TRBV5-4 -
CASSSNRQGGSYEQYF TRBJ2-7 TRBV7-2 -
CASSQDREPQHF TRBJ1-5 TRBV7-9 -
CASSLGTGAIYEQYF TRBJ2-7 TRBV5-1 -
CANGGGSSTDTQYF TRBJ2-3 TRBV6-5 -
CASSRWTSGKQETQYF TRBJ2-5 TRBV14 -
CASSLGTSGPLIDEQYF TRBJ2-7 TRBV5-1 few
CASSQGQDSSYEQYF TRBJ2-7 TRBV5-5 -
CASMGSLYEQYF TRBJ2-7 TRBV5-1 -
CASNNGRVTNTEAFF TRBJ1-1 TRBV5-1 -
CASSYISGGYEQYF TRBJ2-7 TRBV6-2/TRBV6-3 -
CASSFPPGQGVF TRBJ2-7 TRBV11-3 -
CATSDLAQEVRREQYF TRBJ2-7 TRBV24-1 -
CASSVEVGHGLIGANVLTF TRBJ2-6 TRBV9 -
CASSTYRGPQYF TRBJ2-7 TRBV27 -
CASSFNLREVNIQYF TRBJ2-4 TRBV6-6 -
CASSLGALTGELFF TRBJ2-2 TRBV7-2 -
CASSLGGENNEQFF TRBJ2-1 TRBV5-4 once
CAIRGRAPYEQYF TRBJ2-7 TRBV10-3 -
CATEGQSLYSNQPQHF TRBJ1-5 TRBV19 few
CASSQDRDPGGYGYTF TRBJ1-2 TRBV14 -
CASSRGLMNTEAFF TRBJ1-1 TRBV27 -
CASSEIWPKQETQYF TRBJ2-5 TRBV2 few
CASSLLQGQGFTEAFF TRBJ1-1 TRBV28 -
CASTGLPTSGETQYF TRBJ2-5 TRBV10-2 -
CASSFGQGTYEQYF TRBJ2-7 TRBV19 -
CASSVAGWSYNEQFF TRBJ2-1 TRBV28 -
CASSNGGEVISDTQYF TRBJ2-3 TRBV5-4 -
CASSLRLGAGTEAFF TRBJ1-1 TRBV14 -
CASSSSWERVGTDTQYF TRBJ2-3 TRBV11-2 -
CASSPRGGGEAFF TRBJ1-1 TRBV18 -
CATRGAGLVEQYF TRBJ2-7 TRBV27 -
CASSSMTGSTEAFF TRBJ1-1 TRBV5-1 -
CASSQEQTNYGYTF TRBJ1-2 TRBV4-3 -
CASSPTSNTEAFF TRBJ1-1 TRBV18 -
CASSSLAEGQETQYF TRBJ2-5 TRBV28 -
CASSLGRDRASNQPQHF TRBJ1-5 TRBV5-6 -
CAWSEFRGLDTEAFF TRBJ1-1 TRBV30 -
CASSIGLAHTGELFF TRBJ2-2 TRBV4-1 -
CASSNPTAQRGSGKIEQYF TRBJ2-7 TRBV21-1 -
CASSPNENTGELFF TRBJ2-2 TRBV4-3 -
CATGGRERTGELFF TRBJ2-2 TRBV11-2 -
CASTLGTLGADTQYF TRBJ2-3 TRBV19 -
CASSSRQGNTIYF TRBJ1-3 TRBV7-2 -
CASSLNRGGEKLFF TRBJ1-4 TRBV11-1 -
CASSPRTSGSTDTQYF TRBJ2-3 TRBV5-8 -
CASSLRTGGYIQYF TRBJ2-4 TRBV5-8 -
CASSGQGMENTGELFF TRBJ2-2 TRBV6-6 once
CAISSQGERDEQYF TRBJ2-7 TRBV10-3 once
CASSQDDLSSGGAQDTQYF TRBJ2-3 TRBV4-1 -
CASSLVALAGHQETQYF TRBJ2-5 TRBV5-1 -
CASSLALAGGWDEQFF TRBJ2-1 TRBV11-3 -